One and the same sample provided the 15 T cell receptor beta chains below, sequenced in a study of T cell responses to AZD1222 COVID-19 vaccine. Measured with immunoSEQ multiplex PCR; TCRdb has only the in-frame clones, and not every one. The data hold roughly 140,000 clones, with around 88% observed a single time. Sample: peripheral blood, taken on day 0 of AZD1222 vaccination. These receptors were taken from an adult in good health.

V gene TRBV5-6 combines with J gene TRBJ2-3, with TRBD2 identical over 12 bases. Per germline, CDR1 SGHDT and CDR2 YYEEEE. The CDR3 is 14 amino acids. With 2 bases clipped from V and 9 bases from J, the junction kept 4 bases outside the gene matches. The DNA of the CDR3 is TGTGCCAGCAGCTTTGCTAGCGGGAGGGGCACGCAGTATTTT. Amino acid sequence: CASSFASGRGTQYF.

The chain recombines TRBV20-1 with TRBJ2-7; TRBD2 aligns across 11 bases. This CDR3 has 14 amino acids. V gave up 3 bases and J gave up 3 bases; unmatched junction bases: 4. Germline loops: CDR1 DFQATT, CDR2 SNEGSKA (reference sequence). The CDR3 here is CSASRLAGFYEQYF. The DNA of the CDR3 is TGCAGTGCTAGTCGACTAGCGGGATTCTACGAGCAGTACTTC.

The chain joins TRBV29-1 to TRBJ1-2, with D unresolved. CDR1 and CDR2 (germline): SQVTM, ANQGSEA. Trimming pared 7 bases from V and 4 bases from J, leaving 16 bases between. The CDR3 contains 13 residues. CDR3 sequence (DNA): TGCAGCGCCCCTCTGACTTGGGGCTATGGCTACACCTTC. Its protein product is CSAPLTWGYGYTF.

The chain employs TRBV9 and TRBJ2-1, with 7 bases aligning to TRBD2. The length of the CDR3 is 15 residues. V shed 0 bases and J 2 bases; nucleotides not matched to a gene: 2. Germline assignment: CDR1 SGDLS and CDR2 YYNGEE. In DNA form, the CDR3 reads TGTGCCAGCAGCGTAGGACTAGCTACCTACAATGAGCAGTTCTTC. It yields the protein CASSVGLATYNEQFF.

V gene TRBV9 combines with J gene TRBJ2-6; no clear D gene. CDR3 size: 15 residues. Germline V lookup: CDR1 SGDLS, CDR2 YYNGEE. The germline V and J ends were trimmed by 6 bases and 3 bases, with 13 bases remaining between them. The CDR3 reads CASTSGSLGANVLTF. The DNA for the CDR3 is TGTGCCAGCACTAGTGGGTCCCTTGGGGCCAACGTCCTGACTTTC.

The genes are TRBV19 and TRBJ1-5, with D unclear. The CDR3 totals 15 residues. V was trimmed by 3 bases and J by 1 base, leaving 10 bases between them. Germline CDR1 reads LNHDA; CDR2 reads SQIVND (reference sequence). The CDR3 reads CASSIREESNQPQHF. The CDR3 DNA follows: TGTGCCAGTAGTATTCGGGAAGAAAGCAATCAGCCCCAGCATTTT.

The genes are TRBV11-2 and TRBJ2-3; no clear D gene. The CDR3 is 12 residues long. V lost 1 base, J lost 7 bases, and 6 bases lay in between. Looked up from germline, CDR1 is SGHAT and CDR2 is FQNNGV. CDR3 protein: CASSLVLNTQYF. The CDR3, as DNA: TGTGCCAGCAGCTTAGTGTTAAATACGCAGTATTTT.

This clone was observed a few times. The chain recombines TRBV4-2 with TRBJ1-2, with a tentative D call TRBD1 (6 bases). Germline assignment: CDR1 LGHNA and CDR2 YNFKEQ. V gave up 0 bases and J gave up 1 base, with 12 bases separating them. The CDR3 covers 16 residues. CDR3 loop: CASSQDDRSFNYGYTF. As DNA, the CDR3 is TGTGCCAGCAGCCAAGATGACAGGAGCTTTAACTATGGCTACACCTTC.

This clone was recorded once. CDR3: CASSRAGGPKNIQYF. In DNA form, the CDR3 reads TGTGCCAGCAGTCGAGCGGGAGGGCCCAAAAACATTCAGTACTTC. The genes are TRBV28 and TRBJ2-4; 10 positions agree with TRBD2. The ends lost 5 bases at V and 2 bases at J; junction bases unmatched: 3. Germline lookup yields CDR1 MDHEN and CDR2 SYDVKM. CDR3 size: 15 residues.

The chain carries TRBV5-4 and TRBJ2-3; D ambiguous. V shed 1 base and J shed 4 bases, with 7 bases lying between them. Germline-derived CDR1 and CDR2 are SGHNT and YYREEE (reference sequence). The CDR3 runs 13 residues. CDR3 sequence (DNA): TGTGCCAGCAGCTTGATAGACTCAGATACGCAGTATTTT. It is translated as CASSLIDSDTQYF.

In regard to this clone: A junction boundary mismatches the germline segment, possibly from a read error. The CDR3 spells CASSQGGTDTQYF. As DNA, the CDR3 is TGTGCTAGCAGTCAGGGGGGGACAGATACGCAGTATTTT. The chain has TRBV7-7 and TRBJ2-3; D may match TRBD1 or TRBD2 (7 bases each). Looked up from germline, CDR1 is SSHAT and CDR2 is FNYEAQ (reference sequence). CDR3 length equals 13 residues.

The chain carries TRBV13 and TRBJ2-1; D remains unclear. The CDR3 runs 11 residues. Trimming pared 3 bases from V and 6 bases from J, leaving 3 bases between. Per the germline V gene, CDR1 is PRHDT and CDR2 is FYEKMQ (reference sequence). The CDR3 sequence: CASSFSNEQFF. In DNA, the CDR3 is TGTGCCAGCAGCTTTAGCAATGAGCAGTTCTTC.

The rearrangement links TRBV19 to TRBJ1-1, with 12 bases that match TRBD1. This CDR3 is built from 15 residues. Germline V CDR1 and CDR2: LNHDA, SQIVND (reference sequence). With 3 bases clipped from V and 7 bases from J, the junction kept 6 bases outside the gene matches. The CDR3 coding sequence is TGTGCCAGTAGTATGCCGGGACAGGGGGCTCTTGAAGCTTTCTTT. It is translated as CASSMPGQGALEAFF.

The chain employs TRBV19 and TRBJ1-5; weak D call: TRBD1 (5 bases). The CDR3 is 13 amino acids. Germline-derived CDR1 and CDR2 are LNHDA and SQIVND (reference sequence). V shed 8 bases and J shed 1 base, with 9 bases lying between them. The CDR3 region is CASSKGSNQPQHF. The CDR3 DNA sequence: TGTGCCAGTTCAAAGGGGAGCAATCAGCCCCAGCATTTT.

The CDR3 protein is CASSVADRDEQYF. In DNA form, the CDR3 reads TGTGCCAGCAGCGTGGCCGACAGGGACGAGCAGTACTTC. The chain carries TRBV9 and TRBJ2-7; 7 bases align to TRBD1. Germline V gene data show CDR1 as SGDLS and CDR2 as YYNGEE. The trim removed 2 bases at V and 5 bases at J, leaving 4 bases unmatched. The CDR3 runs to 13 residues. Full variable domain (remainder filled in from reference TRBV9 and TRBJ2-7): DSGVTQTPKHLITATGQRVTLRCSPRSGDLSVYWYQQSLDQGLQFLIQYYNGEERAKGNILERFSAQQFPDLHSELNLSSLELGDSALYFCASSVADRDEQYFGPGTRLTVT.